The rows below give T cell receptor beta chains drawn from one sample of a study of a mutant IDH1 vaccine in newly diagnosed glioma. The table came from immunoSEQ multiplex PCR; TCRdb's copy has only in-frame clones and leaves some out. The sample lists 85,000 to 100,000 clones, over 75% occurring once. Sequencing used PBMCs, obtained from a glioma patient treated with radiotherapy, temozolomide or both. Source of these receptors: a man aged 35 to 55 with glioma. Both conserved end residues are part of each CDR3. D genes are given only for firm matches. The size field is filled for only some rows; it gives once, few, many or a size class.

clone size	J gene	V gene	D gene	CDR3 protein	CDR3 DNA
-	TRBJ1-2	TRBV12-2	-	CASRLESSGGYTF	TGTGCAAGTCGCTTAGAATCTTCAGGGGGCTACACCTTC
-	TRBJ1-2	TRBV7-2	-	CASSLDLYGYTF	TGTGCCAGCAGCTTAGACCTCTATGGCTACACCTTC
-	TRBJ1-1	TRBV6-1	-	CASSNGGMNTEAFF	TGTGCCAGCAGCAACGGGGGTATGAACACTGAAGCTTTCTTT
-	TRBJ2-7	TRBV6-6	-	CASSPSGAYSYEQYF	TGTGCCAGCAGCCCCTCCGGGGCGTACTCCTACGAGCAGTACTTC
-	TRBJ2-3	TRBV7-9	-	CASSFLDSKITDTQYF	TGTGCCAGCAGTTTCCTCGACAGCAAAATCACAGATACGCAGTATTTT
once	TRBJ2-1	TRBV7-3	TRBD2	CASSPLGAGGRFEQFF	TGTGCCAGCAGCCCCCTGGGGGCGGGAGGGAGATTTGAGCAGTTCTTC
-	TRBJ2-7	TRBV5-6	TRBD2	CASSFGLAGNYEQYF	TGTGCCAGCAGCTTCGGACTAGCGGGCAACTACGAGCAGTACTTC
-	TRBJ1-5	TRBV18	-	CASSLTGNQPQHF	TGTGCCAGCTCACTTACAGGTAATCAGCCCCAGCATTTT
-	TRBJ1-5	TRBV28	-	CASRLQGNQPQHF	TGTGCCAGCAGGCTTCAGGGGAATCAGCCCCAGCATTTT
-	TRBJ1-5	TRBV7-9	-	CASSLGTGQPQHF	TGTGCCAGCAGCTTAGGAACGGGTCAGCCCCAGCATTTT
-	TRBJ1-6	TRBV5-5	-	CASSFRRADNSPLHF	TGTGCCAGCAGCTTCAGGCGGGCGGATAATTCACCCCTCCACTTT
few	TRBJ1-1	TRBV6-5	-	CASSYLGQNTEAFF	TGTGCCAGCAGTTACTTGGGACAGAACACTGAAGCTTTCTTT
-	TRBJ1-2	TRBV27	-	CASSRGSGYTF	TGTGCCAGCAGTCGAGGGAGTGGCTACACCTTC
few	TRBJ1-1	TRBV6-5	-	CASGHPREAFF	TGTGCCAGCGGCCACCCCCGCGAAGCTTTCTTT
-	TRBJ2-7	TRBV4-1	TRBD2	CASSQEPGLEGEQYF	TGCGCCAGCAGCCAAGAGCCGGGACTAGAGGGCGAGCAGTACTTC
-	TRBJ1-2	TRBV6-1	TRBD1	CASFGTAPNYGYTF	TGTGCCAGCTTCGGGACAGCGCCTAACTATGGCTACACCTTC
-	TRBJ1-1	TRBV5-4	-	CASALAIRGDTEAFF	TGTGCCAGCGCTTTGGCAATTAGGGGGGACACTGAAGCTTTCTTT
-	TRBJ1-3	TRBV6-5	-	CASSYSRVFGNTIYF	TGTGCCAGCAGTTACTCACGGGTTTTTGGGAACACCATATATTTT
-	TRBJ2-7	TRBV30	-	CAWIGANYEQYF	TGTGCCTGGATTGGGGCGAACTACGAGCAGTACTTC
-	TRBJ2-7	TRBV5-1	TRBD1	CATSPWGQNYEQYF	TGCGCCACCTCCCCATGGGGACAGAACTACGAGCAGTACTTC
once	TRBJ2-5	TRBV30	TRBD1	CAWGVTGGSATQYF	TGTGCCTGGGGGGTCACAGGGGGCAGCGCGACCCAGTACTTC
-	TRBJ2-7	TRBV14	-	CASSPPDSYEQYF	TGTGCCAGCAGCCCCCCGGACAGCTACGAGCAGTACTTC
-	TRBJ2-5	TRBV5-6	TRBD2	CASSALGAGGLQETQYF	TGTGCCAGCAGCGCCCTGGGGGCGGGGGGCCTACAAGAGACCCAGTACTTC
-	TRBJ2-7	TRBV29-1	-	CSVSTEPGNEQYF	TGCAGCGTTTCTACAGAGCCAGGGAACGAGCAGTACTTC
-	TRBJ1-1	TRBV19	-	CASKGQRNTEAFF	TGTGCCAGTAAAGGCCAGCGGAACACTGAAGCTTTCTTT
-	TRBJ2-4	TRBV4-3	-	CASSQDLGSGALAKNIQYF	TGCGCCAGCAGCCAAGATCTGGGGAGTGGCGCTCTCGCCAAAAACATTCAGTACTTC
-	TRBJ2-3	TRBV30	-	CAWSVLGYGADTQYF	TGTGCCTGGAGTGTACTAGGGTATGGGGCAGATACGCAGTATTTT
-	TRBJ2-1	TRBV28	TRBD2	CASSPRTSGFSYNEQFF	TGTGCCAGCAGTCCGAGGACTAGCGGGTTCTCCTACAATGAGCAGTTCTTC
few	TRBJ2-3	TRBV4-3	TRBD2	CASSQDSGGSDTQYF	TGCGCCAGCAGCCAAGATTCGGGGGGGTCGGATACGCAGTATTTT
-	TRBJ2-7	TRBV4-1	TRBD1	CASSQSPTGTYEQYF	TGCGCCAGCAGCCAAAGTCCGACAGGGACCTACGAGCAGTACTTC
-	TRBJ2-7	TRBV2	TRBD1	CASSRTGAYEQYF	TGTGCCAGCAGTCGGACAGGGGCCTACGAGCAGTACTTC
-	TRBJ2-7	TRBV28	-	CATTGGQVHGYEQYF	TGTGCCACTACGGGGGGACAGGTTCATGGGTACGAGCAGTACTTC
-	TRBJ2-1	TRBV7-6	-	CASSGFQGLGVYNEQFF	TGTGCCAGCAGCGGGTTCCAGGGGTTGGGGGTTTACAATGAGCAGTTCTTC
-	TRBJ1-1	TRBV5-1	TRBD1	CASSVDRGGVRNTEAFF	TGCGCCAGCAGCGTCGACAGGGGAGGAGTGCGAAACACTGAAGCTTTCTTT
-	TRBJ1-2	TRBV2	-	CASSEGQVLDGYTF	TGTGCCAGCAGTGAAGGGCAGGTTTTGGATGGCTACACCTTC
-	TRBJ2-7	TRBV25-1	TRBD1	CASSQWGTETSYEQYF	TGTGCCAGCAGTCAATGGGGGACAGAAACTTCCTACGAGCAGTACTTC
-	TRBJ1-1	TRBV4-1	-	CASSHQGAPVKSTEAFF	TGCGCCAGCAGCCACCAAGGGGCTCCGGTTAAGAGCACTGAAGCTTTCTTT
-	TRBJ2-3	TRBV7-2	TRBD2	CASSLIAGGGDTQYF	TGTGCCAGCAGCCTTATAGCGGGGGGAGGTGATACGCAGTATTTT
-	TRBJ2-1	TRBV14	TRBD2	CASSRRLAGYNEQFF	TGTGCCAGCAGTCGCCGACTAGCGGGGTACAATGAGCAGTTCTTC
once	TRBJ1-3	TRBV30	-	CACKAEGNTIYF	TGTGCCTGTAAGGCAGAGGGAAACACCATATATTTT